The clone carrying this T cell receptor (beta chain) was seen more than once but under ten times. Its antigen is as yet unknown. Quantitative 5'-RACE with molecular barcodes was used to make the TCR beta libraries. TCRdb fed the 5' RACE reads into MiXCR, producing one record per CDR3 protein. Of more than 250,000 distinct CDR3 sequences in the sample, around 8% were seen once. The data were taken from a study of CD8 T cells in ankylosing spondylitis. Study findings and constraints: Seemingly characteristic of ankylosing spondylitis blood was a TCR beta motif consisting of 7 or 8 highly homologous variants.

The V and J ends lost 0 bases and 7 bases, in that order; junction bases with no gene match: 21. In germline, CDR1 is DFQATT, CDR2 SNEGSKA (reference sequence). This CDR3 is built from 20 residues. Source material: blood, either unsorted or a sorted T cell fraction (not recorded which). V and J are TRBV20-1 and TRBJ2-1, with TRBD2 matching 10 bases. This receptor was taken from a male donor with ankylosing spondylitis. CDR3 sequence: CSARDEFGGYQREGRNEQFF. The DNA of the CDR3 is TGCAGTGCTAGAGATGAGTTCGGCGGCTACCAGCGGGAGGGGAGGAATGAGCAGTTCTTC.